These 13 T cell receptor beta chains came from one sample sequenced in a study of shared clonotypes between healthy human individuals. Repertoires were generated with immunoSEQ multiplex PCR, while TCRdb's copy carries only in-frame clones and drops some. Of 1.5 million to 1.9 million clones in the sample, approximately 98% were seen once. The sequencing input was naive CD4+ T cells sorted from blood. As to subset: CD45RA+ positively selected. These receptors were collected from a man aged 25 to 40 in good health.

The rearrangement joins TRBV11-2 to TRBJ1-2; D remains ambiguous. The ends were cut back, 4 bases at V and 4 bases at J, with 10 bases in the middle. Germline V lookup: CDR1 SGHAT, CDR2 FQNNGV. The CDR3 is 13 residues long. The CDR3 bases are TGTGCCAGCAGCTCCCTTAAAAGCTATGGCTACACCTTC. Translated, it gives CASSSLKSYGYTF.

In DNA form, the CDR3 reads TGTGCCAGCAGTACGACTAGCGGGAGCACAGATACGCAGTATTTT. Translated: CASSTTSGSTDTQYF. V usage is TRBV6-1 and J usage is TRBJ2-3; 10 positions match TRBD2. CDR3 size: 15 residues. CDR1 and CDR2 from the germline V gene are MNHNS and SASEGT. V dropped 5 bases and J dropped 0; count of bases not matched to a gene: 2.

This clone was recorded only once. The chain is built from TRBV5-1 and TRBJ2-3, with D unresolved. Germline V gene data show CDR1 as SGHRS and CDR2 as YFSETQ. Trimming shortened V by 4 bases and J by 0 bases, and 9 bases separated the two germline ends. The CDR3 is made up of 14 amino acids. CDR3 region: CASSGARSTDTQYF. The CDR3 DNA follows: TGCGCCAGCAGCGGAGCGAGGAGCACAGATACGCAGTATTTT. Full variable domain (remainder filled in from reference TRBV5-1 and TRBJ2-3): KAGVTQTPRYLIKTRGQQVTLSCSPISGHRSVSWYQQTPGQGLQFLFEYFSETQRNKGNFPGRFSGRQFSNSRSEMNVSTLELGDSALYLCASSGARSTDTQYFGPGTRLTVL.

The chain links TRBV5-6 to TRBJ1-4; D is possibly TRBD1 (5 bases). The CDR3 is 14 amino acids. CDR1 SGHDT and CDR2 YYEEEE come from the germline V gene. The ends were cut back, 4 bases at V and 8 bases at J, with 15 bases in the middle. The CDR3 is CASSAGTTGEKLFF. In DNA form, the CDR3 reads TGTGCCAGCAGCGCCGGGACGACGGGGGAAAAACTGTTTTTT. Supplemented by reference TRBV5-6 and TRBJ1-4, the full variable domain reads DAGVTQSPTHLIKTRGQQVTLRCSPKSGHDTVSWYQQALGQGPQFIFQYYEEEERQRGNFPDRFSGHQFPNYSSELNVNALLLGDSALYLCASSAGTTGEKLFFGSGTQLSVL.

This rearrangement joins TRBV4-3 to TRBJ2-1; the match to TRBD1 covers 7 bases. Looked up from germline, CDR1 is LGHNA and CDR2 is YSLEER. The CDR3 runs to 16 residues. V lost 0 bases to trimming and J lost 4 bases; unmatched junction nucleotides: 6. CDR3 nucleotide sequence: TGCGCCAGCAGCCAAGACTGGACAGGTTCTTACAATGAGCAGTTCTTC. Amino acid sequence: CASSQDWTGSYNEQFF.

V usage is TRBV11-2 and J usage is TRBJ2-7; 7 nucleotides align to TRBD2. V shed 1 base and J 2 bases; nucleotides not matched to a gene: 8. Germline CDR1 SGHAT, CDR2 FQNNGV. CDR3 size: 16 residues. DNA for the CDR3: TGTGCCAGCAGCTTAGCATGGGGGGGACTTACCTACGAGCAGTACTTC. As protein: CASSLAWGGLTYEQYF.

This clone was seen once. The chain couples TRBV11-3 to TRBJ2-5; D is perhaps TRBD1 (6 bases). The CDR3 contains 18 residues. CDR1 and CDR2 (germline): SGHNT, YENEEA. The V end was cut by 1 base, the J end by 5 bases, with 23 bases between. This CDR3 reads CASSLGLAGDWVRETQYF. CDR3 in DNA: TGTGCCAGCAGCTTAGGGCTGGCAGGGGATTGGGTCCGGGAGACCCAGTACTTC.

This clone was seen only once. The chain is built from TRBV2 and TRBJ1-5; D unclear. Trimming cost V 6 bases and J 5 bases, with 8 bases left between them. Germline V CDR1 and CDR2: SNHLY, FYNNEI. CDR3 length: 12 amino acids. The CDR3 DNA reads TGTGCCAGCAGCAGCGGAGATCAGCCCCAGCATTTT. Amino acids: CASSSGDQPQHF. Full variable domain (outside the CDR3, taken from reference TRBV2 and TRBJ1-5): EPEVTQTPSHQVTQMGQEVILRCVPISNHLYFYWYRQILGQKVEFLVSFYNNEISEKSEIFDDQFSVERPDGSNFTLKIRSTKLEDSAMYFCASSSGDQPQHFGDGTRLSIL.

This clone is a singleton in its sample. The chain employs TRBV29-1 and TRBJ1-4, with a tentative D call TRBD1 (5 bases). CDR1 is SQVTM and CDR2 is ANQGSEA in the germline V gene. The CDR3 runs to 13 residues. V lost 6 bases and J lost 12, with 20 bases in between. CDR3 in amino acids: CSVAIVGGKELFF. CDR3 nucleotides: TGCAGCGTGGCCATAGTGGGGGGAAAAGAACTGTTTTTT.

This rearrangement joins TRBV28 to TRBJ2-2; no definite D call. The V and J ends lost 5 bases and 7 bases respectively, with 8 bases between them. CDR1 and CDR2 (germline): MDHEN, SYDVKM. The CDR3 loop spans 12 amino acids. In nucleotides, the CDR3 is TGTGCCAGCAGTACCCTTATCGGGGAGCTGTTTTTT. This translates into CASSTLIGELFF.

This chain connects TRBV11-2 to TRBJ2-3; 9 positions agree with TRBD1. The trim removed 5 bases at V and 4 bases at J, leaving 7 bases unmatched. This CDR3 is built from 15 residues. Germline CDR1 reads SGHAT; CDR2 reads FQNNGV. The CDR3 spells CASSGQGRYADTQYF. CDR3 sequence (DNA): TGTGCCAGCAGCGGACAGGGGCGTTACGCAGATACGCAGTATTTT. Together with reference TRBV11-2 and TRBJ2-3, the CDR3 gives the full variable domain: EAGVAQSPRYKIIEKRQSVAFWCNPISGHATLYWYQQILGQGPKLLIQFQNNGVVDDSQLPKDRFSAERLKGVDSTLKIQPAKLEDSAVYLCASSGQGRYADTQYFGPGTRLTVL.

The CDR3 DNA sequence: TGCGCCAGCAGTCGGGACAGTATACTAGATACGCAGTATTTT. Amino acids: CASSRDSILDTQYF. This chain connects TRBV5-1 to TRBJ2-3; 7 bases agree with TRBD1. Germline V gene lookup returns CDR1 SGHRS and CDR2 YFSETQ. The CDR3 sequence is 14 residues long. The V gene end was trimmed by 5 bases and the J gene end by 5 bases; junction bases not matched to a gene: 8. Supplemented by reference TRBV5-1 and TRBJ2-3, the full variable domain reads KAGVTQTPRYLIKTRGQQVTLSCSPISGHRSVSWYQQTPGQGLQFLFEYFSETQRNKGNFPGRFSGRQFSNSRSEMNVSTLELGDSALYLCASSRDSILDTQYFGPGTRLTVL.

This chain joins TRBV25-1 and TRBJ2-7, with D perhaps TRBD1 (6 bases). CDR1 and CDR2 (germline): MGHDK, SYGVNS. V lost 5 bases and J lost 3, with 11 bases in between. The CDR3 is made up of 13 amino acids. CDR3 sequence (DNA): TGTGCCAGCAGTCAAGGACAGATCTACGAGCAGTACTTC. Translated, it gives CASSQGQIYEQYF.